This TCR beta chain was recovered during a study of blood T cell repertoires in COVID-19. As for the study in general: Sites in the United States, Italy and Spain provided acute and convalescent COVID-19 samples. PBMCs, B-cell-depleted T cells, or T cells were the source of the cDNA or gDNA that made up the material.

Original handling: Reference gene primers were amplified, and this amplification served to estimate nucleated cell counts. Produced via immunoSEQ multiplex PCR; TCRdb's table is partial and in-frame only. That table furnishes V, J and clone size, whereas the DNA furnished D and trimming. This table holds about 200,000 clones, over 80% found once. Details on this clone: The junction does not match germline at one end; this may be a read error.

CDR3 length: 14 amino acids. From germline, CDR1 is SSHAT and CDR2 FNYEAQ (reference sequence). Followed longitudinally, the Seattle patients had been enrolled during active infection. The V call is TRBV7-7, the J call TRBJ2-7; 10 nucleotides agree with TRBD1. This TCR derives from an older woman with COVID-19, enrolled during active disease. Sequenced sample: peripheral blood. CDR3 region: CASSPDRGLREQYF. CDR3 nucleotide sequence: TGTGCTAGCAGCCCAGACAGGGGGCTAAGGGAGCAGTACTTC.